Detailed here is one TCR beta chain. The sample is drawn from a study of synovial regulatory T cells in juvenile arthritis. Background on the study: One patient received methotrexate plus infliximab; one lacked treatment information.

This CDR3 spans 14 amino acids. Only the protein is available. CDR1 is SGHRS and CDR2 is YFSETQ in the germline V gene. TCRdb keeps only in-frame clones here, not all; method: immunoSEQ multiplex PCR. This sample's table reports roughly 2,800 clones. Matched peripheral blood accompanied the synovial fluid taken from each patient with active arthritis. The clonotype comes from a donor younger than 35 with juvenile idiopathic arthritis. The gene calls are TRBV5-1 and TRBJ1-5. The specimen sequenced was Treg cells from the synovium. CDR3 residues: CASSFDGYNQPQHF.